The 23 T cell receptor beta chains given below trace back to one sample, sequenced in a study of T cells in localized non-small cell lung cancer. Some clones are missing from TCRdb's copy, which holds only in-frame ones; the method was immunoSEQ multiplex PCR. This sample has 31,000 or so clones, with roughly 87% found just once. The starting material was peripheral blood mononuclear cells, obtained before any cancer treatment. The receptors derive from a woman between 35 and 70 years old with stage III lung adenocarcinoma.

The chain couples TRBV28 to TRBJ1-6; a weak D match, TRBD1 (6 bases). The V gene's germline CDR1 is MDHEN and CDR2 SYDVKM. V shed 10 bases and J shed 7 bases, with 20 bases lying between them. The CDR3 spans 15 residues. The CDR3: CAITPPGHINSPLHF. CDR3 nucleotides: TGTGCCATCACTCCCCCGGGACACATAAATTCACCCCTCCACTTT.

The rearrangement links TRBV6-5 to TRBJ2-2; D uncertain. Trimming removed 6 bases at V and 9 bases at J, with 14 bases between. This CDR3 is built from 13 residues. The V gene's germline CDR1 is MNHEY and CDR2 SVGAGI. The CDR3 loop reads CASSSGPHRELFF. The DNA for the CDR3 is TGTGCCAGCAGCTCCGGGCCCCACCGGGAGCTGTTTTTT.

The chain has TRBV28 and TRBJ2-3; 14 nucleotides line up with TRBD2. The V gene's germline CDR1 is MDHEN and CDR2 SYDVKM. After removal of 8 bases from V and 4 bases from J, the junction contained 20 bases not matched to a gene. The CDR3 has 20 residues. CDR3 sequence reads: CASDDPNLLGTSGSADTQYF. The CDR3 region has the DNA TGTGCCAGCGACGACCCAAACTTACTCGGGACTAGCGGGAGTGCAGATACGCAGTATTTT.

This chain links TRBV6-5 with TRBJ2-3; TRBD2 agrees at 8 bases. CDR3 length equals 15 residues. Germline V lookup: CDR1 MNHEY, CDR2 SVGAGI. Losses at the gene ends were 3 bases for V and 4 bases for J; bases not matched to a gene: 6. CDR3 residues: CASSYRGLAADTQYF. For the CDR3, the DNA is TGTGCCAGCAGTTATAGAGGACTAGCAGCAGATACGCAGTATTTT.

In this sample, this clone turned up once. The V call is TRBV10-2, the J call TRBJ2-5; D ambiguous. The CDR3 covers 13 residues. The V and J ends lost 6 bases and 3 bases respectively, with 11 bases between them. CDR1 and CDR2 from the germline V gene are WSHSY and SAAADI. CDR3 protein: CASRPDWEETQYF. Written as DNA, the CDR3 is TGCGCCAGCAGACCCGACTGGGAAGAGACCCAGTACTTC.

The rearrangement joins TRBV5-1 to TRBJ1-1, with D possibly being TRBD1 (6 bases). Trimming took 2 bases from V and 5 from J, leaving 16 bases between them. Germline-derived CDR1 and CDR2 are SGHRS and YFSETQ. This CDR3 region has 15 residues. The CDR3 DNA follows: TGCGCCAGCAGCTTCGACGACGGAGGGGGAACTGAAGCTTTCTTT. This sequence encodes CASSFDDGGGTEAFF. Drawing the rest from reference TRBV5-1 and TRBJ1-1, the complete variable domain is KAGVTQTPRYLIKTRGQQVTLSCSPISGHRSVSWYQQTPGQGLQFLFEYFSETQRNKGNFPGRFSGRQFSNSRSEMNVSTLELGDSALYLCASSFDDGGGTEAFFGQGTRLTVV.

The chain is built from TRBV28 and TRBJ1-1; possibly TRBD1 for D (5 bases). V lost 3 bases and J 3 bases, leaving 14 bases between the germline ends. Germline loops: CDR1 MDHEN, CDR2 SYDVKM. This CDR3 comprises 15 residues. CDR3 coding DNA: TGTGCCAGCAGTTTGCCCGGGGCGGCGGACACTGAAGCTTTCTTT. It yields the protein CASSLPGAADTEAFF. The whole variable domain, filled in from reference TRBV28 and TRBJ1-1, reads DVKVTQSSRYLVKRTGEKVFLECVQDMDHENMFWYRQDPGLGLRLIYFSYDVKMKEKGDIPEGYSVSREKKERFSLILESASTNQTSMYLCASSLPGAADTEAFFGQGTRLTVV.

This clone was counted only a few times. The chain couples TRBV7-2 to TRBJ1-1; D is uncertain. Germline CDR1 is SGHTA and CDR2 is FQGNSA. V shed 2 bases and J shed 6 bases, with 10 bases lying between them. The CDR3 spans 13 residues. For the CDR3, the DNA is TGTGCCAGCAGCTTACGGGCGACGGCTGAAGCTTTCTTT. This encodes CASSLRATAEAFF.

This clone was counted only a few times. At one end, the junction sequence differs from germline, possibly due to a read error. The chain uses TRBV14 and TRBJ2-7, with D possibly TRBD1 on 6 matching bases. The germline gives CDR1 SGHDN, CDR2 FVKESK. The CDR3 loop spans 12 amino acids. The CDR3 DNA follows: TGTGCCAGCAGCCAAGTATACGGACAGCGATTCTTC. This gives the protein CASSQVYGQRFF. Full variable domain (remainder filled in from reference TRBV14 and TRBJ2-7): EAGVTQFPSHSVIEKGQTVTLRCDPISGHDNLYWYRRVMGKEIKFLLHFVKESKQDESGMPNNRFLAERTGGTYSTLKVQPAELEDSGVYFCASSQVYGQRFFGPGTRLTVT.

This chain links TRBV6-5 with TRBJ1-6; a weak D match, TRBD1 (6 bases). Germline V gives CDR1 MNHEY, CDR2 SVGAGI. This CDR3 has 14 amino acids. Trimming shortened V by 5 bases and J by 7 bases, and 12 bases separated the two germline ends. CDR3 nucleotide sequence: TGTGCCAGCAGTGGCCAGGGGAGGAATTCACCCCTCCACTTT. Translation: CASSGQGRNSPLHF.

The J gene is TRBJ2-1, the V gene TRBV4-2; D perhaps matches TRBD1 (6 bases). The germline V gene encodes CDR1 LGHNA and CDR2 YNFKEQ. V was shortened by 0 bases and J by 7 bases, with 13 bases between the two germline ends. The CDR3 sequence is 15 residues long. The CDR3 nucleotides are TGTGCCAGCAGCCAAGATAAGGGGACATTTAATGAGCAGTTCTTC. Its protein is CASSQDKGTFNEQFF.

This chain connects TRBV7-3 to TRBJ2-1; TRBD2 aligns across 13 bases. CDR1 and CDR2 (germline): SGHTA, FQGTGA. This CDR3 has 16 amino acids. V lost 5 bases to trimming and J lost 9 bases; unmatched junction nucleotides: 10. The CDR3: CASSPQGRLAGGEQFF. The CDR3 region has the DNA TGTGCCAGCAGCCCCCAAGGGCGACTAGCGGGAGGTGAGCAGTTCTTC.

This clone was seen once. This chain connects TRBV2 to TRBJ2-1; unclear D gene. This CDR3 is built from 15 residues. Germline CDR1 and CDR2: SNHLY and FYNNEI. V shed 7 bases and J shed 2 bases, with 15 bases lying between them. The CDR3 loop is CASTDDRATYNEQFF. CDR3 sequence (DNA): TGTGCCAGCACCGACGATAGGGCCACCTACAATGAGCAGTTCTTC.

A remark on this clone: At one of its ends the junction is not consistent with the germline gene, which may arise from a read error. The CDR3 DNA reads as TGTGCCAGCAGCTTAGAAGGGGGGCGCCTCTTT. It is translated as CASSLEGGRLF. V is TRBV7-9 and J is TRBJ1-1, with D possibly matching TRBD1 (6 bases). Germline lookup yields CDR1 SEHNR and CDR2 FQNEAQ (reference sequence). The CDR3 has 11 amino acids.

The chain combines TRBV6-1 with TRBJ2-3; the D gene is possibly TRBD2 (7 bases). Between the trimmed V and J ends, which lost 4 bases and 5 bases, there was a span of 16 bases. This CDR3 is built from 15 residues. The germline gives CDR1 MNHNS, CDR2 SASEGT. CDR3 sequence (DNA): TGTGCCAGCAGTGTCCTAGGGGGGGTGGTAGATACGCAGTATTTT. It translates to CASSVLGGVVDTQYF.

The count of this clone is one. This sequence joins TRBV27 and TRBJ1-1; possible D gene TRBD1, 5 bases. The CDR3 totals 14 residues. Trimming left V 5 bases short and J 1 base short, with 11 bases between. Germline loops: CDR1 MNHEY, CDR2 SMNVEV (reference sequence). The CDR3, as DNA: TGTGCCAGCAGTCAACCGGGGGGGAACACTGAAGCTTTCTTT. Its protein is CASSQPGGNTEAFF.

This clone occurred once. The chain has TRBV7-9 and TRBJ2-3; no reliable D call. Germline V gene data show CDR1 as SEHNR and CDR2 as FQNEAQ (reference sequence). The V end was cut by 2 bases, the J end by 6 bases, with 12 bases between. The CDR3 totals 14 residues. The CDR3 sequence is CASSLLFGMDTQYF. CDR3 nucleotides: TGTGCCAGCAGCTTACTGTTTGGGATGGATACGCAGTATTTT.

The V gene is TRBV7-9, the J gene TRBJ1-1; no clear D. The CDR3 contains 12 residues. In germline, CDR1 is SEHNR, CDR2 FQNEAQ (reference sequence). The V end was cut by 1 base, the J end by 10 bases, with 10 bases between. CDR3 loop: CASSLGEKRAFF. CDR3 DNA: TGTGCCAGCAGCTTAGGAGAAAAGAGAGCTTTCTTT.

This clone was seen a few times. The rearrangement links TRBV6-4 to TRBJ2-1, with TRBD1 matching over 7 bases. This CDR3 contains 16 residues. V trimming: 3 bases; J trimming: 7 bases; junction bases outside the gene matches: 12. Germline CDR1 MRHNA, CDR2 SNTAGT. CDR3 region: CASSELQGTEINEQFF. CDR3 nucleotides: TGTGCCAGCAGTGAACTACAGGGGACGGAGATTAATGAGCAGTTCTTC.

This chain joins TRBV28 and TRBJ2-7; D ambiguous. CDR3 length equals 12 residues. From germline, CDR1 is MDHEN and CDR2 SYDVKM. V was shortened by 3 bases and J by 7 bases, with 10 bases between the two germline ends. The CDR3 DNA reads TGTGCCAGCAGTTTCCGGGTTTGGGAGCAGTACTTC. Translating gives CASSFRVWEQYF.

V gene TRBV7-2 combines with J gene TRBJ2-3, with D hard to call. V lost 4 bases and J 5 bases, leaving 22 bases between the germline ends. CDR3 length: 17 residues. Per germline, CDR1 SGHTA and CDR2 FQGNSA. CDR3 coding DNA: TGTGCCAGCAGCTCAGATCCCGATCATTACAGAATAGATACGCAGTATTTT. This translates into CASSSDPDHYRIDTQYF.

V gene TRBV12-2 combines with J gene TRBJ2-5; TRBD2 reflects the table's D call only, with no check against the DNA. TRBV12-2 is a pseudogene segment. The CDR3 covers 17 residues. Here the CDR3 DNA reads TGTGCAAGTCGCTTAGGGGAAAACGGACTCCATCAAGAGACCCAGTACTTC. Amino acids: CASRLGENGLHQETQYF.

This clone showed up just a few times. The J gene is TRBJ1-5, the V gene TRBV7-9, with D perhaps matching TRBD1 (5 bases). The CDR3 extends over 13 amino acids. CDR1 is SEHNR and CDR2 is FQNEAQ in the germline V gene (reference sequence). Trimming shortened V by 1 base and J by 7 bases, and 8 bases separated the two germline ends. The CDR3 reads CASSLEGRQPQHF. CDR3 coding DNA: TGTGCCAGCAGCTTAGAGGGGCGACAGCCCCAGCATTTT. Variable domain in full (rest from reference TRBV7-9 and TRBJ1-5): DTGVSQNPRHKITKRGQNVTFRCDPISEHNRLYWYRQTLGQGPEFLTYFQNEAQLEKSRLLSDRFSAERPKGSFSTLEIQRTEQGDSAMYLCASSLEGRQPQHFGDGTRLSIL.